This record looks at one T cell receptor (beta chain) sequence and its context. Its antigen remains unknown. Primed by a sample-barcoded 5' primer and a J-beta primer mix, a second PCR proceeded for 7 to 11 cycles. TCRdb redid the calling of the 5' RACE reads with MiXCR, one entry per CDR3 protein. The sample carries 540,000 or so distinct CDR3 sequences, roughly a quarter recorded once. The authors isolated at least 6 million PBMCs per sample. There were at least 5.5 micrograms of total RNA extracted from every sample. This specimen comes from a study of blood T cells in healthy people across ages. Overall study findings and caveats: There were more naive CD4+ cells and higher diversity in long-lived donors than in aged donors. Leaving the PBMCs unsorted stopped any conclusive comparison of naive versus antigen-experienced cells.

This CDR3 spans 16 amino acids. Trimming left V 4 bases short and J 4 bases short, with 19 bases between. Material for sequencing was blood. The rearrangement joins TRBV12-3 or TRBV12-4 to TRBJ2-5; no clear D gene. This TCR derives from a woman in her seventies in good health. CDR3 DNA: TGTGCCAGCAGTTACCCCCTTCAGAAAGTCGGAGAGACCCAGTACTTC. Its protein product is CASSYPLQKVGETQYF.